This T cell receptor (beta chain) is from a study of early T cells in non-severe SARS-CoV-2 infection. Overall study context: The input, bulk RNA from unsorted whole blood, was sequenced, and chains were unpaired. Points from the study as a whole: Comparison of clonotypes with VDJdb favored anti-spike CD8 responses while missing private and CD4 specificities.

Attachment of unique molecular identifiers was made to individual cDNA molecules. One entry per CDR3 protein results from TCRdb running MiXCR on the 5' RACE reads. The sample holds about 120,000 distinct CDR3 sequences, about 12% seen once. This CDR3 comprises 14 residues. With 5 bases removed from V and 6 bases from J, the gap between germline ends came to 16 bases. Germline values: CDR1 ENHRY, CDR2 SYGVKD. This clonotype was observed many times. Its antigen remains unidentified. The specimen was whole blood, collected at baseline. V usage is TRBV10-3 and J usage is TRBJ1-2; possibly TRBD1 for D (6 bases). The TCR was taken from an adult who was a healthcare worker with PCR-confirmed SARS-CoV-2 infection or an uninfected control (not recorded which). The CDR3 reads CAISTGTSPNGYTF. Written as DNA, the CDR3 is TGTGCCATCAGTACCGGGACATCTCCAAATGGCTACACCTTC.